The 27 T cell receptor beta chains below come from one sample, sequenced in a study of T-cell memory formation after mild COVID-19. TCRdb analysed the 5' RACE reads with MiXCR anew, one entry per CDR3 protein. This repertoire shows roughly 620,000 distinct CDR3 sequences, about 20% found once; its top ten account for around 11%. The sequenced sample consisted of PBMCs or a T cell subset sorted from them (not recorded which). These TCRs come from an adult woman who had mild COVID-19 (a few samples of this study predate the infection). Cell type and time point are not known.

This clonotype was counted between two and nine times. The chain couples TRBV12-3 or TRBV12-4 to TRBJ2-7; TRBD2 matches at 7 bases. The CDR3 totals 13 residues. V lost 2 bases to trimming and J lost 7 bases; unmatched junction nucleotides: 5. The CDR3 coding sequence is TGTGCCAGCAGTTTATGGGAGGGCAGGGAGCAGTACTTC. Translated: CASSLWEGREQYF.

The chain carries TRBV6-5 and TRBJ1-1; maybe TRBD1 (5 bases). The V and J ends lost 0 bases and 0 bases respectively, with 8 bases between them. Germline CDR1 reads MNHEY; CDR2 reads SVGAGI. CDR3 length equals 15 residues. The CDR3 protein is CASSYSWTLNTEAFF. CDR3 coding DNA: TGTGCCAGCAGTTACTCCTGGACACTGAACACTGAAGCTTTCTTT.

This clonotype was counted a few times. This chain links TRBV18 with TRBJ2-4, with D unresolved. The germline V and J ends were trimmed by 1 base and 0 bases, with 13 bases remaining between them. The CDR3 extends over 17 amino acids. CDR1 and CDR2 (germline): KGHSH, LQKENI. The DNA for the CDR3 is TGTGCCAGCTCACCACGTTCAGGTTACCTAGCCAAAAACATTCAGTACTTC. Protein: CASSPRSGYLAKNIQYF.

This clonotype was recorded a few times. The rearrangement joins TRBV7-9 to TRBJ2-1; D is perhaps TRBD2 (5 bases). This CDR3 has 16 amino acids. Per the germline V gene, CDR1 is SEHNR and CDR2 is FQNEAQ (reference sequence). The V end was cut by 5 bases, the J end by 4 bases, with 18 bases between. The CDR3 here is CASSPNARRGYNEQFF. CDR3 DNA sequence: TGTGCCAGCAGCCCGAATGCCCGAAGAGGGTACAATGAGCAGTTCTTC.

This rearrangement joins TRBV12-3 or TRBV12-4 to TRBJ2-1; 9 bases map to TRBD1. The CDR3 is 15 residues long. V lost 4 bases to trimming and J lost 5 bases; unmatched junction nucleotides: 6. CDR3 loop: CASSSRDRAHNEQFF. In nucleotides, the CDR3 is TGTGCCAGCAGTTCCCGGGACAGGGCCCACAATGAGCAGTTCTTC.

This clonotype was counted only a few times. V and J are TRBV5-1 and TRBJ2-3, with TRBD2 identical over 9 bases. The CDR3 has 15 residues. Germline loops: CDR1 SGHRS, CDR2 YFSETQ. Trimming took 4 bases from V and 1 from J; bases not matched to a gene: 4. As DNA, the CDR3 is TGCGCCAGCAGCAGACTAGCGGAACGCACAGATACGCAGTATTTT. It specifies CASSRLAERTDTQYF. Filled out from reference TRBV5-1 and TRBJ2-3, the complete variable domain reads KAGVTQTPRYLIKTRGQQVTLSCSPISGHRSVSWYQQTPGQGLQFLFEYFSETQRNKGNFPGRFSGRQFSNSRSEMNVSTLELGDSALYLCASSRLAERTDTQYFGPGTRLTVL.

This clonotype turned up a few times. The rearrangement joins TRBV5-1 to TRBJ1-2; D is possibly TRBD1 (5 bases). Germline CDR1 reads SGHRS; CDR2 reads YFSETQ. CDR3 length equals 15 residues. The V end was cut by 4 bases, the J end by 2 bases, with 15 bases between. The CDR3 here is CASSPRGAPNYGYTF. The CDR3 DNA reads as TGCGCCAGCAGCCCTCGAGGGGCCCCAAACTATGGCTACACCTTC.

This clonotype turned up a few times. The V call is TRBV7-2, the J call TRBJ2-1; the match to TRBD2 covers 7 bases. Germline CDR1 and CDR2: SGHTA and FQGNSA. CDR3 length: 15 amino acids. J was trimmed by 10 bases and V by 6 bases; bases with no gene match: 15. Written as DNA, the CDR3 is TGTGCCAGCAGGGTACAGCCCGGGACTACCAGGGAGCAGTTCTTC. Its translation is CASRVQPGTTREQFF.

V gene TRBV3-1 combines with J gene TRBJ2-7; D gene uncertain. Germline CDR1 is LGHDT and CDR2 is YNNKEL (reference sequence). The CDR3 has 14 amino acids. Trimming took off 2 bases at V and 0 bases at J, with 8 bases between the two ends. CDR3 in DNA: TGTGCCAGCAGCCAACGCGCGGTCTCCTACGAGCAGTACTTC. As protein: CASSQRAVSYEQYF.

The V call is TRBV11-2, the J call TRBJ1-2; D unresolved. Germline V gene lookup returns CDR1 SGHAT and CDR2 FQNNGV. Trimming pared 5 bases from V and 7 bases from J, leaving 14 bases between. The CDR3 consists of 13 residues. The CDR3 sequence is CASSLDGALGYTF. CDR3 nucleotides: TGTGCCAGCAGCCTGGACGGCGCGCTTGGCTACACCTTC.

V usage is TRBV4-1 and J usage is TRBJ1-5, with TRBD1 matching over 9 bases. V shed 0 bases and J 4 bases; nucleotides not matched to a gene: 4. Per the germline V gene, CDR1 is MGHRA and CDR2 is YSYEKL. The CDR3 has 16 residues. The CDR3: CASSQESTGGNQPQHF. The CDR3 DNA reads as TGCGCCAGCAGCCAAGAATCGACAGGGGGGAATCAGCCCCAGCATTTT.

In this sample, this clonotype turned up a few times. This chain joins TRBV9 and TRBJ2-5; 11 nucleotides line up with TRBD2. Germline lookup yields CDR1 SGDLS and CDR2 YYNGEE. The length of the CDR3 is 15 residues. The V and J ends lost 3 bases and 4 bases, in that order; junction bases with no gene match: 5. This CDR3 reads CASSATGLAGETQYF. DNA for the CDR3: TGTGCCAGCAGCGCCACCGGACTAGCGGGAGAGACCCAGTACTTC.

The V gene is TRBV10-3, the J gene TRBJ2-7; 7 nucleotides match TRBD1. Germline V gene sequence: CDR1 ENHRY, CDR2 SYGVKD. This CDR3 is built from 16 residues. Trimming took 0 bases from V and 6 from J; bases not matched to a gene: 11. The CDR3, as DNA: TGTGCCATCAGTGAGTCGCTTACAGGGGTTTTTGGCGAGCAGTACTTC. It is translated as CAISESLTGVFGEQYF.

In this sample, this clonotype turned up many times. This chain connects TRBV3-1 to TRBJ2-5; D gene unclear. Trimming removed 3 bases from V and 5 bases from J, with 7 bases in between. The CDR3 loop spans 12 amino acids. From germline, CDR1 is LGHDT and CDR2 YNNKEL (reference sequence). The CDR3 nucleotides are TGTGCCAGCAGCCAGCTAGGCGAGACCCAGTACTTC. It encodes CASSQLGETQYF.

The table lists this clonotype with a few counts. The J gene is TRBJ2-1, the V gene TRBV14; no firm D call. The CDR3 loop spans 13 amino acids. Per the germline V gene, CDR1 is SGHDN and CDR2 is FVKESK. Trimming removed 3 bases from V and 7 bases from J, with 10 bases in between. The chain's CDR3 is CASSQAARNEQFF. The CDR3, as DNA: TGTGCCAGCAGCCAGGCCGCGAGGAATGAGCAGTTCTTC.

This clonotype was detected a few times. This chain links TRBV4-1 with TRBJ2-5; TRBD1 matches 7 bases. Per the germline V gene, CDR1 is MGHRA and CDR2 is YSYEKL. The CDR3 contains 16 residues. V shed 1 base and J 7 bases; nucleotides not matched to a gene: 12. The DNA of the CDR3 is TGCGCCAGCAGCCAAGGTGGGGGACAGTTCAGTGGGACCCAGTACTTC. As protein: CASSQGGGQFSGTQYF.

This clonotype appeared a few times. The chain combines TRBV5-1 with TRBJ2-4, with 7 bases matching TRBD1. The V and J ends lost 0 bases and 8 bases, in that order; junction bases with no gene match: 2. The length of the CDR3 is 13 residues. Germline V CDR1 and CDR2: SGHRS, YFSETQ. This CDR3 reads CASSLDQGDIQYF. The CDR3 nucleotides are TGCGCCAGCAGCTTGGATCAGGGGGACATTCAGTACTTC.

The chain joins TRBV6-4 to TRBJ2-1; perhaps TRBD1 as D (5 bases). CDR1 is MRHNA and CDR2 is SNTAGT in the germline V gene. V shed 0 bases and J shed 0 bases, with 9 bases lying between them. CDR3 length: 16 amino acids. This CDR3 reads CASSDSGRVSYNEQFF. The CDR3 DNA follows: TGTGCCAGCAGTGACTCGGGCAGGGTCTCCTACAATGAGCAGTTCTTC.

This chain joins TRBV29-1 and TRBJ1-3; D gene unclear. The CDR3 has 12 residues. Trimming stripped 5 bases from V and 1 base from J, with 6 bases between. Germline V CDR1 and CDR2: SQVTM, ANQGSEA. The CDR3 sequence is CSVRDSGNTIYF. The CDR3 nucleotides read TGCAGCGTTAGGGATTCTGGAAACACCATATATTTT.

The chain recombines TRBV14 with TRBJ1-6; TRBD1 agrees at 10 bases. The V segment lost 4 bases and the J segment 9 bases; nucleotides outside the gene matches: 6. The germline CDR1 and CDR2 sequences are SGHDN and FVKESK. The CDR3 length is 15 residues. As DNA, the CDR3 is TGTGCCAGCAGCCCGGGACAGGGGCGAGGTTCACCCCTCCACTTT. Protein product: CASSPGQGRGSPLHF. Complete variable domain (other parts from reference TRBV14 and TRBJ1-6): EAGVTQFPSHSVIEKGQTVTLRCDPISGHDNLYWYRRVMGKEIKFLLHFVKESKQDESGMPNNRFLAERTGGTYSTLKVQPAELEDSGVYFCASSPGQGRGSPLHFGNGTRLTVT.

This clonotype was observed a few times. CDR3 in amino acids: CASSMGMSRRTQYF. As DNA, the CDR3 is TGTGCCAGTAGTATGGGCATGAGCCGCCGGACCCAGTACTTC. The chain uses TRBV19 and TRBJ2-5; D gene uncertain. The length of the CDR3 is 14 residues. Germline values: CDR1 LNHDA, CDR2 SQIVND (reference sequence). Trimming took off 3 bases at V and 7 bases at J, with 15 bases between the two ends. The whole variable domain, remainder taken from reference TRBV19 and TRBJ2-5, is DGGITQSPKYLFRKEGQNVTLSCEQNLNHDAMYWYRQDPGQGLRLIYYSQIVNDFQKGDIAEGYSVSREKKESFPLTVTSAQKNPTAFYLCASSMGMSRRTQYFGPGTRLLVL.

The chain links TRBV3-1 to TRBJ2-5; either TRBD1 or TRBD2 may supply D (5 bases each). Between the trimmed V and J ends, which lost 1 base and 5 bases, there was a span of 14 bases. The CDR3 is 15 residues long. Per the germline V gene, CDR1 is LGHDT and CDR2 is YNNKEL (reference sequence). This chain's CDR3 is CASSQVRGARETQYF. CDR3 DNA sequence: TGTGCCAGCAGCCAAGTACGAGGGGCGCGGGAGACCCAGTACTTC.

The chain couples TRBV27 to TRBJ2-5; 11 nucleotides line up with TRBD2. This CDR3 region has 15 residues. Per germline, CDR1 MNHEY and CDR2 SMNVEV (reference sequence). The ends lost 5 bases at V and 6 bases at J; junction bases unmatched: 8. Here the CDR3 reads CASSSTGTSGQTQYF. Here the CDR3 DNA reads TGTGCCAGCAGTAGCACCGGGACTAGCGGTCAGACCCAGTACTTC.

The rearrangement uses TRBV5-1 and TRBJ2-5; no clear D gene. The V gene's germline CDR1 is SGHRS and CDR2 YFSETQ. V lost 2 bases and J lost 5, with 16 bases in between. The CDR3 loop spans 15 amino acids. DNA for the CDR3: TGCGCCAGCAGCTTTGGTGTAGCTACAGAGGAGACCCAGTACTTC. It specifies CASSFGVATEETQYF.

This chain joins TRBV29-1 and TRBJ2-3; 8 bases map to TRBD2. Looked up from germline, CDR1 is SQVTM and CDR2 is ANQGSEA. The CDR3 covers 13 residues. With 4 bases clipped from V and 5 bases from J, the junction kept 5 bases outside the gene matches. The CDR3 nucleotides are TGCAGCGTTGGTAGCGGGGAGAGAGATACGCAGTATTTT. Translated, it gives CSVGSGERDTQYF.

In its sample, this clonotype was seen a few times. This chain uses TRBV4-2 with TRBJ2-5; the D gene is possibly TRBD2 (6 bases). V shed 2 bases and J shed 3 bases, with 13 bases lying between them. The CDR3 is 15 amino acids. Germline assignment: CDR1 LGHNA and CDR2 YNFKEQ. CDR3 nucleotide sequence: TGTGCCAGCAGCCAACCGCCCGGGGGAGAAGAGACCCAGTACTTC. Its protein product is CASSQPPGGEETQYF.

This chain links TRBV5-6 with TRBJ2-1; 16 bases map to TRBD2. The CDR3 covers 17 residues. CDR1 is SGHDT, CDR2 YYEEEE, per germline. The J segment lost 4 bases and the V segment lost 4 bases, leaving 5 bases of the junction unmatched. The CDR3 nucleotides are TGTGCCAGCAGCGCGGGACTAGCGGGAGGGGCTTACAATGAGCAGTTCTTC. Residues: CASSAGLAGGAYNEQFF. The whole variable domain, filled in from reference TRBV5-6 and TRBJ2-1, reads DAGVTQSPTHLIKTRGQQVTLRCSPKSGHDTVSWYQQALGQGPQFIFQYYEEEERQRGNFPDRFSGHQFPNYSSELNVNALLLGDSALYLCASSAGLAGGAYNEQFFGPGTRLTVL.